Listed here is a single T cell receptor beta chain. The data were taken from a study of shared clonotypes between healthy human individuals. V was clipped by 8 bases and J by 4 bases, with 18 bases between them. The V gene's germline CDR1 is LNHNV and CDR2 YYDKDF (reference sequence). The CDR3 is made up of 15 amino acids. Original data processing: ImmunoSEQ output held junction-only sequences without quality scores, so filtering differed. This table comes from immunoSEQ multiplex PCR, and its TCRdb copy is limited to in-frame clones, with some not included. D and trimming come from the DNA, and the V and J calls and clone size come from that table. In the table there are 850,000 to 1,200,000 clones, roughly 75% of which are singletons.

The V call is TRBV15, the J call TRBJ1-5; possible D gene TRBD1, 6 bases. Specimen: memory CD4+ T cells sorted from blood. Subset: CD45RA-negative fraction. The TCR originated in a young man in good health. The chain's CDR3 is CATSTGTYINQPQHF. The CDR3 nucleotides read TGTGCCACCTCCACCGGGACATATATTAATCAGCCCCAGCATTTT.